A selection of T cell receptor beta chains follows, all from one sample in a study of blood T cell repertoires in COVID-19. Clones were read by immunoSEQ multiplex PCR, and TCRdb kept only the in-frame ones, dropping some. This sample carries around 170,000 clones, roughly 87% of them seen once, and the ten largest clones take approximately 6.5%. The material sequenced was peripheral blood. Receptors were obtained from a woman aged 40 to 55 with acute or convalescent COVID-19. The CDR3 runs from the conserved cysteine through the conserved F or W. D genes are given only for firm matches. Clone size appears in some rows only: once, few, many, or a class for an expanded clone.

TRBD1 | TRBJ1-6 | TRBV9 | NA | TGTGCCAGCAGCGGTTACAGGGGGTCGTATAATTCACCCCTCCACTTT | CASSGYRGSYNSPLHF
NA | TRBJ1-3 | TRBV14 | NA | TGTGCCAGCAGCCCCAATCCACCAGGCTCTGGAAACACCATATATTTT | CASSPNPPGSGNTIYF
TRBD2 | TRBJ2-1 | TRBV7-3 | NA | TGTGCCAGCAGCTCCCTTGGCGGGGGGGTGATCAATGAGCAGTTCTTC | CASSSLGGGVINEQFF
TRBD2 | TRBJ2-1 | TRBV28 | NA | TGTGCCAGCAGTACCCGGGGTAGCGGGGCATACAATGAGCAGTTCTTC | CASSTRGSGAYNEQFF
NA | TRBJ1-4 | TRBV4-1 | NA | TGCGCCAGCAGCCAAGTAGCAGCCAGGCAGGGGGAAAAACTGTTTTTT | CASSQVAARQGEKLFF
NA | TRBJ2-1 | TRBV19 | NA | TGTGCCAGTAGTATAGTAACAGGATCCGTGGGTAATGAGCAGTTCTTC | CASSIVTGSVGNEQFF
NA | TRBJ2-5 | TRBV4-1 | NA | TGCGCCAGCAGCCAAGACCATGTCGGGGGACAAGAGACCCAGTACTTC | CASSQDHVGGQETQYF
NA | TRBJ1-4 | TRBV2 | NA | TGTGCCAGCAGACCTTTGGGACTTCCAAATGAAAAACTGTTTTTT | CASRPLGLPNEKLFF
TRBD2 | TRBJ2-1 | TRBV13 | NA | TGTGCCAGCAGGGGCGGGGGACTAGCGGGGACTTTCTCCTACAATGAGCAGTTCTTC | CASRGGGLAGTFSYNEQFF
TRBD2 | TRBJ2-3 | TRBV7-2 | once | TGTGCCAGCAGCTTAGGACTAGCGCAATGGACAGATACGCAGTATTTT | CASSLGLAQWTDTQYF
NA | TRBJ2-5 | TRBV11-3 | NA | TGTGCCAGCAGCTTCCGACAGCAAGAGACCCAGTACTTC | CASSFRQQETQYF
NA | TRBJ1-6 | TRBV4-1 | NA | TGCGCCAGCAGCCAAGGTCAGGCCTTCTCCTATAATTCACCCCTCCACTTT | CASSQGQAFSYNSPLHF
NA | TRBJ2-7 | TRBV28 | NA | TGTGCCACCTCGTTGGGAGGCGAGCAGTACTTC | CATSLGGEQYF
TRBD2 | TRBJ2-1 | TRBV28 | NA | TGTGCCAGCAGAGCGGGACTAGCCGGGGAGCAGTTCTTC | CASRAGLAGEQFF
NA | TRBJ2-2 | TRBV29-1 | few | TGCAGCGTTGATGAGGACACCGGGGAGCTGTTTTTT | CSVDEDTGELFF
NA | TRBJ2-1 | TRBV28 | NA | TGTGCCAGCAGTTTGCTCGCGGCGTACAATGAGCAGTTCTTC | CASSLLAAYNEQFF
TRBD1 | TRBJ2-7 | TRBV24-1 | NA | TGTGCCACCAGTGACCACCGGGACAGATATAATGGGGAGCAGTACTTC | CATSDHRDRYNGEQYF
TRBD1 | TRBJ1-3 | TRBV7-9 | NA | TGTGCCAGCAGCCCCTGGACAGGGTATGCTGGAAACACCATATATTTT | CASSPWTGYAGNTIYF
TRBD2 | TRBJ2-7 | TRBV19 | many | TGTGCCAGTAGTATCGAACTAGCGGGAGTGGGCTACGAGCAGTACTTC | CASSIELAGVGYEQYF
NA | TRBJ2-2 | TRBV9 | NA | TGTGCCAGCAGCGTAGTTTCCCAGGGGGAGCTGTTTTTT | CASSVVSQGELFF
NA | TRBJ2-7 | TRBV27 | few | TGTGCCAGCAGTTTTCAAAGGGGGTCCTACGAGCAGTACTTC | CASSFQRGSYEQYF
NA | TRBJ1-1 | TRBV24-1 | NA | TGTGCCACCAGTGATCCTTTGACAGGACCCAACACTGAAGCTTTCTTT | CATSDPLTGPNTEAFF
TRBD1 | TRBJ1-6 | TRBV5-1 | NA | TGCGCCAGCAGCCAGGGACAGAGTAATTCACCCCTCCACTTT | CASSQGQSNSPLHF
NA | TRBJ1-3 | TRBV11-2 | NA | TGTGCCAGCAGGGAAACCGGGTCTCATAGCTCTGGAAACACCATATATTTT | CASRETGSHSSGNTIYF
NA | TRBJ1-1 | TRBV19 | NA | TGTGCCAGTAGTATCGGGGGAAGGGGTAACACTGAAGCTTTCTTT | CASSIGGRGNTEAFF
NA | TRBJ2-7 | TRBV7-9 | NA | TGTGCCAGCAGCTCCCGCGCCTACGAGCAGTACTTC | CASSSRAYEQYF
NA | TRBJ2-2 | TRBV3-1/TRBV3-2 | NA | TGTGCCAGCACAGATCTCGACGGGAGAACCGGGGAGCTGTTTTTT | CASTDLDGRTGELFF
NA | TRBJ1-4 | TRBV5-4 | NA | TGTGCCAGCAGCTCGAAAGCTTCGGAAAAACTGTTTTTT | CASSSKASEKLFF
NA | TRBJ1-2 | TRBV28 | once | TGTGCCAGCAGTTTTTCGGGTGACTATGGCTACACCTTC | CASSFSGDYGYTF
TRBD2 | TRBJ2-1 | TRBV7-9 | NA | TGTGCCAGCAGACCTAATCTAGCGGGACTTGAGCAGTTCTTC | CASRPNLAGLEQFF
TRBD1 | TRBJ2-7 | TRBV7-9 | NA | TGTGCCAGCAGTTTCGGACAGGGAATGTACGAGCAGTACTTC | CASSFGQGMYEQYF
TRBD2 | TRBJ2-2 | TRBV6-5 | NA | TGTGCCAGCAGTTACCGGGGGGTTATGAACACCGGGGAGCTGTTTTTT | CASSYRGVMNTGELFF
NA | TRBJ1-5 | TRBV15 | NA | TGTGCCACCAGCAGAGATAGTTTGCAGACAACGGGAATTGGATCTCAGCCCCAGCATTTT | CATSRDSLQTTGIGSQPQHF
TRBD2 | TRBJ2-1 | TRBV5-1 | NA | TGCGCCAGCAGCTTGGGTGGGACTAGGGATGGCAATGAGCAGTTCTTC | CASSLGGTRDGNEQFF
TRBD2 | TRBJ2-4 | TRBV27 | NA | TGTGCCAGCAGTCGGGGGGAGCCGCTAGCCAAAAACATTCAGTACTTC | CASSRGEPLAKNIQYF
NA | TRBJ1-4 | TRBV30 | NA | TGTGCCTGGAGCGGAAAGGGGGTTACTAATGAAAAACTGTTTTTT | CAWSGKGVTNEKLFF
NA | TRBJ2-1 | TRBV3-1/TRBV3-2 | NA | TGTGCCAGCAGGGGATTGGGGGGGCAGAATGAGCAGTTCTTC | CASRGLGGQNEQFF
NA | TRBJ1-6 | TRBV7-9 | NA | TGTGCCAGCAGCTTAGTGGAGGGAATCACCCCCCTCCACTTT | CASSLVEGITPLHF
NA | TRBJ2-7 | TRBV11-2 | NA | TGTGCCAGCAGCTTGGCCTTACCGGGACGGGGGACCTACGAGCAGTACTTC | CASSLALPGRGTYEQYF
NA | TRBJ1-1 | TRBV4-2 | NA | TGTGCCAGCAGCCAAGTCTTGAACACTGAAGCTTTCTTT | CASSQVLNTEAFF
NA | TRBJ1-5 | TRBV5-1 | NA | TGCGCCAGCAGCTTGGGCGGGGATCAGCCCCAGCATTTT | CASSLGGDQPQHF
NA | TRBJ1-3 | TRBV19 | NA | TGTGCCAGTGAGGAGGCCTCTGGAAACACCATATATTTT | CASEEASGNTIYF